This entry concerns a single T cell receptor (beta chain). The data were produced by immunoSEQ multiplex PCR, yet TCRdb's version contains in-frame clones alone and is incomplete. Here the sample spans roughly 210,000 clones, roughly 84% being singletons. Germline V gene lookup returns CDR1 SQVTM and CDR2 ANQGSEA. CDR3 length: 12 amino acids. With 8 bases removed from V and 5 bases from J, the gap between germline ends came to 15 bases. This specimen belongs to a study of blood T cell repertoires in COVID-19. Study-level information: Acute and convalescent COVID-19 samples came from the United States, Italy and Spain. The cDNA or gDNA used as material had been derived from T cells, B-cell-depleted T cells, or PBMCs.

The J gene is TRBJ2-5, the V gene TRBV29-1; unclear D gene. Specimen: peripheral blood. This receptor was identified in a woman of 80 years or more with COVID-19, enrolled during active disease. This chain's CDR3 is CSTRRGSETQYF. CDR3 DNA: TGCAGCACGAGACGAGGTAGCGAGACCCAGTACTTC.